This entry features one T cell receptor (beta chain) sequence. V dropped 5 bases and J dropped 1 base, with 14 bases sitting between them. This CDR3 is built from 16 residues. Germline loops: CDR1 MNHEY, CDR2 SVGEGT. This specimen belongs to a study of T cell responses to AZD1222 COVID-19 vaccine. Measured with immunoSEQ multiplex PCR; TCRdb has only the in-frame clones, and not every one. The sample consists of more than 50,000 clones, roughly 90% of them appearing once. The chain carries TRBV6-2 or TRBV6-3 and TRBJ2-2; possibly TRBD2 for D (6 bases). The sequencing used peripheral blood, collected on day 0 of AZD1222 vaccination. This TCR came from an adult in good health. The CDR3 loop reads CASSPARGENTGELFF. CDR3 in DNA: TGTGCCAGCAGTCCCGCCCGCGGGGAGAACACCGGGGAGCTGTTTTTT.